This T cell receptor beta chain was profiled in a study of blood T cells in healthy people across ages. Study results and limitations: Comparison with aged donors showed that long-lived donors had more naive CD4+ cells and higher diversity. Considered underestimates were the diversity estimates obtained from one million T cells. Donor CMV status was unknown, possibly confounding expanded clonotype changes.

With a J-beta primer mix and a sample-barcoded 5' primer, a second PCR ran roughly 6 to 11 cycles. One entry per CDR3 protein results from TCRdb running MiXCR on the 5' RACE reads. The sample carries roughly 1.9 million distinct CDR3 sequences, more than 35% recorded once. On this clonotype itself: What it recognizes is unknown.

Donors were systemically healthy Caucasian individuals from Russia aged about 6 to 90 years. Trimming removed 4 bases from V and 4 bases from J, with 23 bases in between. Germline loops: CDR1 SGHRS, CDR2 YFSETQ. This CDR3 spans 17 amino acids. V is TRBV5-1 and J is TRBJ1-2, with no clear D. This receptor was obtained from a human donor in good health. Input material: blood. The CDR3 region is CASSIGSSSRAPYGYTF. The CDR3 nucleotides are TGCGCCAGCAGCATCGGGAGCTCATCGCGAGCCCCCTATGGCTACACCTTC.